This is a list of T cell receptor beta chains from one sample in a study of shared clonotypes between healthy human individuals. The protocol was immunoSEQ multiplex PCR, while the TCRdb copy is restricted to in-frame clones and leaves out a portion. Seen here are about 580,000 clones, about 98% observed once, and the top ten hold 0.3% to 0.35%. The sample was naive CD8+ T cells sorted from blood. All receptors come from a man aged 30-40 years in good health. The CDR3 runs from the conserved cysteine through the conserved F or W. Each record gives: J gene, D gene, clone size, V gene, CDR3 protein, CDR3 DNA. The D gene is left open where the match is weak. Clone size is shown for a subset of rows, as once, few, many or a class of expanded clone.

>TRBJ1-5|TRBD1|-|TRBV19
CASSIGTGGWSNQPQHF
TGTGCCAGTAGTATCGGGACAGGGGGCTGGAGCAATCAGCCCCAGCATTTT
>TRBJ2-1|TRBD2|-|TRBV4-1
CASSQDRLAANNEQFF
TGCGCCAGCAGCCAAGATAGGCTAGCGGCAAACAATGAGCAGTTCTTC
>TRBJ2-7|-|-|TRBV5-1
CASSLGQRRYEQYF
TGCGCCAGCAGCTTGGGACAGAGGCGCTACGAGCAGTACTTC
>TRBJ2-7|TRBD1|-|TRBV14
CASSWTGGYEQYF
TGTGCCAGCAGCTGGACAGGGGGCTACGAGCAGTACTTC
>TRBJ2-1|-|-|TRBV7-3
CASSLDGSSYNEQFF
TGTGCCAGCAGCTTAGACGGGAGCTCCTACAATGAGCAGTTCTTC
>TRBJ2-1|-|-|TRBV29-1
CSVVDRLSSYNEQFF
TGCAGCGTTGTGGACCGCTTGAGCTCCTACAATGAGCAGTTCTTC
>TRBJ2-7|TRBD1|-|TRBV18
CASSPVGTGQYEQYF
TGTGCCAGCTCACCGGTCGGGACAGGCCAATACGAGCAGTACTTC
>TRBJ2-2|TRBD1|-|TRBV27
CASSLWGTGSTGELFF
TGTGCCAGCAGTTTATGGGGGACAGGGTCCACCGGGGAGCTGTTTTTT
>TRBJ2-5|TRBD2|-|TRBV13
CASSPLAEETQYF
TGTGCCAGCAGCCCACTAGCGGAAGAGACCCAGTACTTC
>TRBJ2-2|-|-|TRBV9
CASSDRPINTGELFF
TGTGCCAGCAGCGACAGACCGATAAACACCGGGGAGCTGTTTTTT
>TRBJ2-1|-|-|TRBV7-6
CASSPTRPNEQFF
TGTGCCAGCAGCCCGACACGGCCTAATGAGCAGTTCTTC
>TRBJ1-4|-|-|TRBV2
CASSEAWTNNEKLFF
TGTGCCAGCAGTGAAGCGTGGACAAATAATGAAAAACTGTTTTTT
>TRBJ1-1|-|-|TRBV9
CASSARLNTEAFF
TGTGCCAGCAGTGCTCGCCTGAACACTGAAGCTTTCTTT
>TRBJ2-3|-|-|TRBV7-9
CASSLATGKPTDTQYF
TGTGCCAGCAGCTTAGCCACAGGGAAGCCCACAGATACGCAGTATTTT
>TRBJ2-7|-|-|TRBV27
CASSLSGAYEQYF
TGTGCCAGCAGTTTATCAGGGGCTTACGAGCAGTACTTC
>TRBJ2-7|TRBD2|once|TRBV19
CASSSGTSASYEQYF
TGTGCCAGTAGTTCCGGGACTAGCGCCTCCTACGAGCAGTACTTC
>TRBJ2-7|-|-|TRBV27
CASSIAGDHEQYF
TGTGCCAGCAGTATCGCAGGGGACCACGAGCAGTACTTC
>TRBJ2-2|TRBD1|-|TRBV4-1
CASSPVGTGNTGELFF
TGCGCCAGCAGCCCGGTCGGGACAGGTAACACCGGGGAGCTGTTTTTT
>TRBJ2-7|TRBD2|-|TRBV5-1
CASSAGLAGTYEQYF
TGCGCCAGCAGCGCTGGACTAGCGGGAACCTACGAGCAGTACTTC
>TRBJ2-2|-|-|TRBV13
CASSLGAGELFF
TGTGCCAGCAGCTTGGGGGCCGGGGAGCTGTTTTTT
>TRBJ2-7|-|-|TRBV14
CASSQEFGLAYEQYF
TGTGCCAGCAGCCAAGAGTTTGGCCTAGCCTACGAGCAGTACTTC
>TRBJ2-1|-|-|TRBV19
CASSINQGVANEQFF
TGTGCCAGTAGTATAAACCAAGGGGTAGCCAATGAGCAGTTCTTC
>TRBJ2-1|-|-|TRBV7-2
CASSQRHNEQFF
TGTGCCAGCAGCCAACGTCACAATGAGCAGTTCTTC
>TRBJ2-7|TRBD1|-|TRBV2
CASREDRGPYEQYF
TGTGCCAGCAGGGAGGACAGGGGGCCCTACGAGCAGTACTTC
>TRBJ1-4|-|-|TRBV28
CASSIYKGQTNEKLFF
TGTGCCAGCAGTATCTACAAGGGACAAACTAATGAAAAACTGTTTTTT
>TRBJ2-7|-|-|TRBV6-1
CASGRLSYEQYF
TGTGCCAGCGGACGGCTCTCCTACGAGCAGTACTTC
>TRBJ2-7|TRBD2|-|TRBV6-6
CASRDPRGLVSYEQYF
TGTGCCAGCAGAGACCCCCGGGGACTAGTCTCCTACGAGCAGTACTTC
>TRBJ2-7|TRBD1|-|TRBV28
CASRETGEPEQYF
TGTGCCAGCCGGGAGACAGGGGAACCCGAGCAGTACTTC
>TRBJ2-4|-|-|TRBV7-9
CASSPQRHTKNIQYF
TGTGCCAGCAGCCCCCAGCGTCACACCAAAAACATTCAGTACTTC
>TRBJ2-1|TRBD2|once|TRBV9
CASSAGTSGRVNEQFF
TGTGCCAGCAGCGCCGGGACTAGCGGGAGGGTTAATGAGCAGTTCTTC
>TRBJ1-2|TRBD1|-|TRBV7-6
CASSLGDRAHGYTF
TGTGCCAGCAGCTTAGGGGACAGGGCCCATGGCTACACCTTC
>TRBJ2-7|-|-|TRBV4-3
CASSLTLVREQYF
TGCGCCAGCAGCCTAACCTTGGTACGCGAGCAGTACTTC
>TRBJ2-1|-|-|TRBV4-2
CASSQGGDNEQFF
TGTGCCAGCAGCCAAGGGGGGGACAATGAGCAGTTCTTC
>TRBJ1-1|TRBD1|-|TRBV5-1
CASSDPSGGEGLNTEAFF
TGCGCCAGCAGCGATCCCTCAGGGGGCGAGGGTCTGAACACTGAAGCTTTCTTT
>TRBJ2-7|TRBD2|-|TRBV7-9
CASSKGTSYEQYF
TGTGCCAGCAGTAAAGGGACTAGCTACGAGCAGTACTTC
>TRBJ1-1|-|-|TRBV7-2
CASSLSPGDTEAFF
TGTGCCAGCAGCTTGTCACCAGGGGACACTGAAGCTTTCTTT
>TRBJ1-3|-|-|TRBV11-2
CASSLSGVPGNTIYF
TGTGCCAGCAGCTTATCGGGGGTCCCTGGAAACACCATATATTTT
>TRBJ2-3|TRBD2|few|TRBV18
CASPSGKGTDTQYF
TGTGCCAGCCCCAGCGGGAAGGGGACAGATACGCAGTATTTT
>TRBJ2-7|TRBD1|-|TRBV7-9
CASSLTGTYEQYF
TGTGCCAGCAGCCTGACAGGGACCTACGAGCAGTACTTC
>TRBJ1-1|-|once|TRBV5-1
CASSLLGGDTEAFF
TGCGCCAGCAGCTTGCTCGGGGGCGACACTGAAGCTTTCTTT
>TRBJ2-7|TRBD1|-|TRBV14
CASSQVDRGNYEQYF
TGTGCCAGCAGCCAAGTCGACAGGGGGAACTACGAGCAGTACTTC
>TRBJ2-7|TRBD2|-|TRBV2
CASSEEASGRSYEQYF
TGTGCCAGCAGTGAAGAGGCTAGCGGGAGATCCTACGAGCAGTACTTC
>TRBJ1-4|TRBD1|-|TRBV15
CATSRAKGATNEKLFF
TGTGCCACCAGCCGAGCAAAGGGGGCGACTAATGAAAAACTGTTTTTT
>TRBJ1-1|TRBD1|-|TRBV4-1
CASSQQDRGITEAFF
TGCGCCAGCAGCCAACAGGACAGGGGTATTACTGAAGCTTTCTTT